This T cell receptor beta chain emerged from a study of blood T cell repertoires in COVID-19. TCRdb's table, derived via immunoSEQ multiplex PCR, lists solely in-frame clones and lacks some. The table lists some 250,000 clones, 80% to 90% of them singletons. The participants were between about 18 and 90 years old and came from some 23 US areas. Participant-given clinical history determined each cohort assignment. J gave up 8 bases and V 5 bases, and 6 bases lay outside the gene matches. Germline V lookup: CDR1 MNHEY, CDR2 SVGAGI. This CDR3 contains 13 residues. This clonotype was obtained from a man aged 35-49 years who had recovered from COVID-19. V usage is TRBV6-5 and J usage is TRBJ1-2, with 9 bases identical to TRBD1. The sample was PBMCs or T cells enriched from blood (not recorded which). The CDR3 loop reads CASSRGQGDGYTF. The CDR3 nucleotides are TGTGCCAGCAGTAGGGGACAGGGAGACGGCTACACCTTC.